The sequence of this T cell receptor (beta chain) was determined in a study of blood T cell repertoires in COVID-19. Study as a whole: Spain, Italy and the United States supplied samples that represented acute and convalescent COVID-19. T cells, B-cell-depleted T cells, or PBMCs supplied cDNA or gDNA.

The CDR3 is 18 amino acids. The ends lost 3 bases at V and 1 base at J; junction bases unmatched: 12. Germline CDR1 reads SGHRS; CDR2 reads YFSETQ. The study counted Cohort 3 donors as recovered given two negative PCRs, clearance, or symptom resolution. The table came from immunoSEQ multiplex PCR; TCRdb's copy has only in-frame clones and leaves some out. The sample lists around 170,000 clones; 70% to 85% were seen once. This receptor was identified in a man aged 50 to 60 who had recovered from COVID-19. V usage is TRBV5-1 and J usage is TRBJ2-3; 9 nucleotides agree with TRBD1. The specimen sequenced was PBMCs or T cells enriched from blood (not recorded which). The CDR3 nucleotides are TGCGCCAGCAGCTATGGGACAGGGAGGTCCGTACGCACAGATACGCAGTATTTT. Translating gives CASSYGTGRSVRTDTQYF.